The table lists the clone carrying this T cell receptor beta chain with many counts. Its antigen remains unknown. Breast cancer patients provided tissue from their axillary draining lymph nodes. These data belong to a study of breast tumors, draining lymph nodes, adjacent tissues. The V end lost 2 bases, the J end lost 5 bases, and 4 bases lay between the germline ends. The germline V gene has CDR1 MNHNY and CDR2 SVGAGI (reference sequence). This CDR3 comprises 11 residues. General study results and limits: Luminal-like breast cancer showed significantly higher tumor–nontumor repertoire similarity than basal-like. Tumor T cell lymph node origin was a supported hypothesis, not proven. Compared with lymph nodes, tumors were less diverse; compared with nontumor tissue, more. The data were judged consistent with most tumor T cells coming from lymph node and expanding in tumor.

TCRdb analysed the multiplex PCR reads with MiXCR anew, one entry per CDR3 protein. The sample has around 170,000 distinct CDR3 sequences, about 30% seen once. This sequence joins TRBV6-6 and TRBJ2-7; D remains unclear. The source is a female donor with breast cancer. Some clones in this sample may be carry-over from other donors' samples. The specimen sequenced was axillary lymph node tissue. The CDR3 reads CASSYSNEQYF. In DNA, the CDR3 is TGTGCCAGCAGTTACAGCAACGAGCAGTACTTC.